Following are 19 T cell receptor beta chains from one sample sequenced in a study of blood T cell repertoires in COVID-19. Clones were read by immunoSEQ multiplex PCR, and TCRdb kept only the in-frame ones, dropping some. This table has about 250,000 clones, about nine tenths appearing once. The material sequenced was PBMCs or T cells enriched from blood (not recorded which). These receptors were collected from a man aged 18 to 30 who had recovered from COVID-19.

This clone occurred once. J is TRBJ2-1 and V is TRBV15; D perhaps matches TRBD2 (5 bases). Germline CDR1 is LNHNV and CDR2 is YYDKDF (reference sequence). The CDR3 has 15 amino acids. V lost 0 bases to trimming and J lost 13 bases, with 19 bases between them. CDR3 coding DNA: TGTGCCACCAGCAGAGATACGGTTTCACTAGTGGTTCAGTTCTTC. Residues: CATSRDTVSLVVQFF.

The chain couples TRBV7-9 to TRBJ2-1; the D gene is possibly TRBD1 (6 bases). The V gene lost 1 base and the J gene lost 4 bases, with 14 bases spanning the gap. The germline CDR1 and CDR2 sequences are SEHNR and FQNEAQ (reference sequence). The CDR3 has 16 amino acids. The CDR3 nucleotides read TGTGCCAGCAGCTTAGGTAGGGGGAGATTTTACAATGAGCAGTTCTTC. Amino acids: CASSLGRGRFYNEQFF.

The J gene is TRBJ2-7, the V gene TRBV7-8; 13 positions agree with TRBD2. Germline V gene sequence: CDR1 SGHVS, CDR2 FQNEAQ. This CDR3 spans 16 amino acids. After removal of 5 bases from V and 5 bases from J, the junction contained 9 bases not matched to a gene. CDR3 DNA: TGTGCCAGCAGCCAGGACTTGACTAGCGGGAGGAACGAGCAGTACTTC. It encodes CASSQDLTSGRNEQYF.

This chain connects TRBV2 to TRBJ2-1; TRBD2 aligns across 7 bases. The CDR3 extends over 15 amino acids. Germline CDR1 and CDR2: SNHLY and FYNNEI. V was clipped by 8 bases and J by 1 base; unmatched bases: 8. The DNA of the CDR3 is TGTGCCAGCTTTGGGGGGGAGGTATCCTACAATGAGCAGTTCTTC. Protein product: CASFGGEVSYNEQFF.

The rearrangement uses TRBV10-3 and TRBJ2-3; TRBD1 aligns across 7 bases. This CDR3 is 16 amino acids long. Trimming removed 0 bases from V and 4 bases from J; junction bases left unmatched: 7. CDR1 is ENHRY, CDR2 SYGVKD, per germline. The CDR3 DNA reads TGTGCCATCAGTGAGTCAGAGGCAGGGGGTGCAGATACGCAGTATTTT. Its protein product is CAISESEAGGADTQYF.

This clone was observed once. The chain employs TRBV18 and TRBJ2-1; 7 bases agree with TRBD1. Germline loops: CDR1 KGHSH, CDR2 LQKENI. The ends lost 0 bases at V and 2 bases at J; junction bases unmatched: 1. CDR3 length: 15 amino acids. The CDR3 bases are TGTGCCAGCTCACCACCGACAGGGACCTACAATGAGCAGTTCTTC. Its protein is CASSPPTGTYNEQFF.

The V call is TRBV11-2, the J call TRBJ2-5; D may be TRBD2 (6 bases). CDR1 SGHAT and CDR2 FQNNGV come from the germline V gene. Trimming took 3 bases from V and 4 from J, leaving 18 bases between them. The CDR3 sequence is 16 residues long. The CDR3: CASSFSWGVGGETQYF. The CDR3 bases are TGTGCCAGCAGCTTTTCTTGGGGGGTGGGAGGAGAGACCCAGTACTTC.

The rearrangement uses TRBV3-1 (or the pseudogene TRBV3-2) and TRBJ1-1, with 8 bases that match TRBD1. The V gene's germline CDR1 is LGHDT and CDR2 YNNKEL (reference sequence). Germline trimming cut 3 bases from V and 4 bases from J; bases unmatched to any gene: 7. This CDR3 is 15 amino acids long. CDR3 sequence reads: CASSQRVTGGTEAFF. The CDR3 DNA is TGTGCCAGCAGCCAGAGGGTAACAGGGGGCACTGAAGCTTTCTTT.

This chain joins TRBV6-5 and TRBJ2-7, with TRBD1 identical over 10 bases. The CDR3 loop spans 13 amino acids. The junction had 4 bases not matched to a gene; V was cut back by 2 bases and J by 9 bases. The germline gives CDR1 MNHEY, CDR2 SVGAGI. The CDR3 region has the DNA TGTGCCAGCAGTTACGGGACAGGGGCGGGGCAGTACTTC. Protein: CASSYGTGAGQYF.

For the CDR3, the DNA is TGTGCCAGCAACAGCTTTTTCACCGGCAGCACAGATACGCAGTATTTT. Translation gives CASNSFFTGSTDTQYF. The chain uses TRBV11-2 and TRBJ2-3; unclear D gene. The CDR3 runs to 16 residues. Trimming shortened V by 7 bases and J by 0 bases, and 17 bases separated the two germline ends. The germline gives CDR1 SGHAT, CDR2 FQNNGV.

This chain links TRBV7-9 with TRBJ2-5; 8 bases fit TRBD2. This CDR3 has 19 residues. J lost 4 bases, V lost 4 bases, and 20 bases had no gene match. Germline V lookup: CDR1 SEHNR, CDR2 FQNEAQ (reference sequence). CDR3 bases: TGTGCCAGCAGCTCTCAGTTAGGTAGCGGGATATGGGGGCGAGAGACCCAGTACTTC. Its protein product is CASSSQLGSGIWGRETQYF. Combining the CDR3 with reference TRBV7-9 and TRBJ2-5 gives the whole variable domain DTGVSQNPRHKITKRGQNVTFRCDPISEHNRLYWYRQTLGQGPEFLTYFQNEAQLEKSRLLSDRFSAERPKGSFSTLEIQRTEQGDSAMYLCASSSQLGSGIWGRETQYFGPGTRLLVL.

The V gene is TRBV28, the J gene TRBJ2-5; D perhaps matches TRBD1 (7 bases). This CDR3 has 17 residues. V was pared by 5 bases and J by 5 bases, with 24 bases between. CDR1 is MDHEN and CDR2 is SYDVKM in the germline V gene. In nucleotides, the CDR3 is TGTGCCAGCAGTACCTGGGGCAGGGGGAGGATTTCGGAGACCCAGTACTTC. It yields the protein CASSTWGRGRISETQYF.

The gene calls are TRBV2 and TRBJ2-7; D remains ambiguous. This CDR3 comprises 15 residues. V was shortened by 7 bases and J by 3 bases, with 19 bases between the two germline ends. Germline CDR1 is SNHLY and CDR2 is FYNNEI. The CDR3 spells CASKKPDLAGYEQYF. In nucleotides, the CDR3 is TGTGCCAGCAAAAAACCAGATCTGGCTGGCTACGAGCAGTACTTC.

The J gene is TRBJ2-1, the V gene TRBV3-1 (or the pseudogene TRBV3-2), with 9 bases that match TRBD2. The V segment lost 4 bases and the J segment 6 bases; nucleotides outside the gene matches: 4. Germline lookup yields CDR1 LGHDT and CDR2 YNNKEL (reference sequence). CDR3 size: 14 residues. The CDR3 loop is CASSRGLAGNEQFF. CDR3 nucleotide sequence: TGTGCCAGCAGCCGGGGACTAGCTGGCAATGAGCAGTTCTTC.

The rearrangement links TRBV13 to TRBJ1-3; 7 positions match TRBD1. CDR3 length equals 16 residues. Germline CDR1 reads PRHDT; CDR2 reads FYEKMQ (reference sequence). V lost 5 bases, J lost 0 bases, and 7 bases stayed unmatched. Here the CDR3 reads CASSPRTGRSGNTIYF. The DNA for the CDR3 is TGTGCCAGCAGCCCTAGGACAGGTCGCTCTGGAAACACCATATATTTT. The full variable domain, completed using reference TRBV13 and TRBJ1-3, is AAGVIQSPRHLIKEKRETATLKCYPIPRHDTVYWYQQGPGQDPQFLISFYEKMQSDKGSIPDRFSAQQFSDYHSELNMSSLELGDSALYFCASSPRTGRSGNTIYFGEGSWLTVV.

J is TRBJ2-1 and V is TRBV5-1, with 7 bases lining up with TRBD2. The CDR3 loop spans 16 amino acids. Germline lookup yields CDR1 SGHRS and CDR2 YFSETQ. The trim removed 3 bases at V and 6 bases at J, leaving 12 bases unmatched. The DNA for the CDR3 is TGCGCCAGCAGCTATTCTCTCTTTTCGGGGGGCAATGAGCAGTTCTTC. Translation: CASSYSLFSGGNEQFF.

This chain joins TRBV19 and TRBJ2-3; D possibly corresponds to TRBD2 (6 bases). V was pared by 3 bases and J by 5 bases, with 15 bases between. Germline assignment: CDR1 LNHDA and CDR2 SQIVND (reference sequence). The CDR3 extends over 15 amino acids. CDR3: CASSMASAGEDTQYF. For the CDR3, the DNA is TGTGCCAGTAGTATGGCTAGCGCTGGGGAAGATACGCAGTATTTT.

Remarks on this clone: Other DNA sequences in this sample translate to the same CDR3. This sequence joins TRBV7-9 and TRBJ1-2, with 7 bases that match TRBD1. The CDR3 sequence is 13 residues long. Germline values: CDR1 SEHNR, CDR2 FQNEAQ (reference sequence). The V and J ends lost 5 bases and 4 bases, in that order; junction bases with no gene match: 4. In DNA, the CDR3 is TGTGCCAGCAGCCCGGGACAGCGCTATGGCTACACCTTC. Translating gives CASSPGQRYGYTF.

This clone was seen only once. The chain carries TRBV10-2 and TRBJ2-1, with D possibly matching TRBD2 (5 bases). The CDR3 is made up of 15 amino acids. Trimming cost V 2 bases and J 2 bases, with 10 bases left between them. Germline CDR1 WSHSY, CDR2 SAAADI. CDR3 sequence reads: CASSEDGLPYNEQFF. CDR3 coding DNA: TGCGCCAGCAGTGAGGACGGACTGCCCTACAATGAGCAGTTCTTC.